These 15 T cell receptor beta chains originate from one sample sequenced in a study of blood T cell repertoires in COVID-19. Measured with immunoSEQ multiplex PCR; TCRdb has only the in-frame clones, and not every one. The sample carries roughly 170,000 clones, about four fifths recorded once. The sequenced sample consisted of peripheral blood. These receptors were collected from a woman aged 55-69 years with COVID-19, enrolled during active disease.

The rearrangement links TRBV24-1 to TRBJ2-7, with TRBD1 as a possible D gene (6 bases). V was clipped by 4 bases and J by 0 bases, with 21 bases between them. Germline V gene sequence: CDR1 KGHDR, CDR2 SFDVKD. This CDR3 has 18 amino acids. The CDR3 here is CATSDTQEDSVVSYEQYF. CDR3 coding DNA: TGTGCCACCAGTGACACGCAGGAGGACAGTGTGGTCTCCTACGAGCAGTACTTC.

In DNA, the CDR3 is TGTGCCAGCTCAAGAGTTAAGGGACAGGGGGCACCTACCGGCGGCTACACCTTC. It is translated as CASSRVKGQGAPTGGYTF. The V gene is TRBV18, the J gene TRBJ1-2; 12 nucleotides align to TRBD1. V lost 5 bases and J lost 8; bases outside the gene matches: 18. CDR1 and CDR2 (germline): KGHSH, LQKENI. The CDR3 has 18 amino acids.

This clone appeared a single time. The chain employs TRBV10-1 and TRBJ2-3, with 12 nucleotides matching TRBD2. Germline assignment: CDR1 WNHNN and CDR2 SYGVQD (reference sequence). Losses at the gene ends were 6 bases for V and 3 bases for J; bases not matched to a gene: 4. The CDR3 has 15 amino acids. CDR3 sequence (DNA): TGCGCCAGCAGGGCAGGACTAGCGGGAACAGATACGCAGTATTTT. This gives the protein CASRAGLAGTDTQYF.

The gene calls are TRBV5-1 and TRBJ2-3; D may be TRBD2 (5 bases). The V gene's germline CDR1 is SGHRS and CDR2 YFSETQ. With 1 base removed from V and 2 bases from J, the gap between germline ends came to 14 bases. The CDR3 has 16 amino acids. CDR3 bases: TGCGCCAGCAGCTTGAGTGGGAGCACCGCCACAGATACGCAGTATTTT. Protein: CASSLSGSTATDTQYF.

The chain is built from TRBV28 and TRBJ2-7; 12 bases align to TRBD1. The CDR3 is 15 residues long. With V trimmed by 5 bases and J by 8 bases, 10 bases remained unmatched. CDR1 is MDHEN and CDR2 is SYDVKM in the germline V gene. The CDR3 loop reads CASSSGSRDRGQQYV. CDR3 nucleotide sequence: TGTGCCAGCAGTAGCGGATCCCGGGACAGGGGGCAGCAGTACGTC.

The V gene is TRBV7-9, the J gene TRBJ2-2; weak D call: TRBD1 (6 bases). Trimming pared 0 bases from V and 1 base from J, leaving 18 bases between. This CDR3 is built from 19 residues. Germline lookup yields CDR1 SEHNR and CDR2 FQNEAQ (reference sequence). The CDR3 spells CASSLASTGPSMNTGELFF. Written as DNA, the CDR3 is TGTGCCAGCAGCTTAGCGTCGACAGGTCCTAGTATGAACACCGGGGAGCTGTTTTTT.

The V and J genes are TRBV29-1 and TRBJ2-3; D call uncertain. The V and J ends lost 1 base and 1 base respectively, with 6 bases between them. Germline CDR1 SQVTM, CDR2 ANQGSEA. The CDR3 extends over 13 amino acids. The CDR3 is CSVEGEGTDTQYF. The CDR3 region has the DNA TGCAGCGTTGAAGGTGAGGGCACAGATACGCAGTATTTT.

The gene calls are TRBV27 and TRBJ2-7, with D maybe TRBD2 (6 bases). The V end was cut by 7 bases, the J end by 3 bases, with 10 bases between. The CDR3 covers 12 residues. Germline V gives CDR1 MNHEY, CDR2 SMNVEV (reference sequence). The CDR3 loop reads CASTGGGYEQYF. As DNA, the CDR3 is TGTGCCAGCACCGGGGGAGGCTACGAGCAGTACTTC.

This clone was found a few times. The chain joins TRBV7-8 to TRBJ2-5, with TRBD1 as a possible D gene (5 bases). The CDR3 loop spans 13 amino acids. The V end was cut by 2 bases, the J end by 4 bases, with 8 bases between. The V gene's germline CDR1 is SGHVS and CDR2 FQNEAQ. The CDR3 is CASSLSRAETQYF. The CDR3 coding sequence is TGTGCCAGCAGCTTATCCAGGGCAGAGACCCAGTACTTC.

This clone was counted a few times. V and J are TRBV4-2 and TRBJ2-7, with 11 bases aligning to TRBD2. Germline V gene data show CDR1 as LGHNA and CDR2 as YNFKEQ. V shed 0 bases and J 5 bases; nucleotides not matched to a gene: 12. This CDR3 comprises 18 residues. The CDR3 DNA reads TGTGCCAGCAGCCAAGACCCCAGTCGACTAGCGGGAAACGACGAGCAGTACTTC. Its protein is CASSQDPSRLAGNDEQYF.

This sequence joins TRBV10-3 and TRBJ1-5, with 10 bases fitting TRBD1. Germline loops: CDR1 ENHRY, CDR2 SYGVKD. V shed 6 bases and J 2 bases; nucleotides not matched to a gene: 10. This CDR3 comprises 17 residues. Here the CDR3 DNA reads TGTGCCATCAGCGGGGACAGGGGAGGGGTCGGCAATCAGCCCCAGCATTTT. This sequence encodes CAISGDRGGVGNQPQHF.

This chain connects TRBV6-1 to TRBJ1-5, with TRBD1 matching over 9 bases. V was clipped by 3 bases and J by 1 base; unmatched bases: 1. The CDR3 has 15 amino acids. Per the germline V gene, CDR1 is MNHNS and CDR2 is SASEGT. The CDR3 bases are TGTGCCAGCAGTGATGGACAGGGGAGCAATCAGCCCCAGCATTTT. Translated: CASSDGQGSNQPQHF.

This clone was recorded once. The V call is TRBV5-8, the J call TRBJ2-5; 9 bases are shared with TRBD2. CDR1 is SGHTS, CDR2 YDEGEE, per germline. V lost 6 bases to trimming and J lost 5 bases; unmatched junction nucleotides: 8. The CDR3 totals 14 residues. The CDR3 DNA reads TGTGCCAGCATTAAGCGGGAGGTGGGGGAGACCCAGTACTTC. Translation gives CASIKREVGETQYF.

For the CDR3, the DNA is TGCGCCAGCAGCCAAGGCCCCCCGGGGTTCCCGAACACCGGGGAGCTGTTTTTT. Translating it yields CASSQGPPGFPNTGELFF. This rearrangement joins TRBV4-3 to TRBJ2-2, with D possibly TRBD2 on 5 matching bases. Trimming stripped 1 base from V and 0 bases from J, with 15 bases between. CDR3 length: 18 residues. CDR1 and CDR2 (germline): LGHNA, YSLEER.

J is TRBJ1-2 and V is TRBV9; D gene ambiguous. This CDR3 has 13 residues. V lost 3 bases and J lost 6, with 12 bases in between. Germline values: CDR1 SGDLS, CDR2 YYNGEE. CDR3 DNA: TGTGCCAGCAGCGACGGGAGCCAGCATGGCTACACCTTC. Translated: CASSDGSQHGYTF.